A single sample is the source of the 2 T cell receptor beta chains below, sequenced in a study of vaccination and CD4 T cells after COVID-19. An Oncomine TCR Beta short-read assay was used to sequence the DNA from cultured CD4+ T cells. TCRdb independently ran MiXCR on the PCR reads; one entry per CDR3 protein. The table has approximately 10,000 distinct CDR3 sequences, 63% seen once. Treatment described: approximately 10-day PBMC culture with coronavirus spike peptide pools or control peptides (ViraFEST assay). These receptors' targets are unknown. The material sequenced was CD4+ T cells from blood, cultured in vitro. Every receptor here comes from a human donor who had recovered from COVID-19.

The chain employs TRBV2 and TRBJ2-7, with 9 nucleotides matching TRBD2. J was trimmed by 0 bases and V by 6 bases; bases with no gene match: 0. The CDR3 covers 13 residues. CDR1 and CDR2 (germline): SNHLY, FYNNEI. CDR3 in amino acids: CASRGLASYEQYF. The CDR3 DNA sequence: TGTGCCAGCAGGGGACTAGCCTCCTACGAGCAGTACTTC.

V is TRBV19 and J is TRBJ1-5; possibly TRBD1 for D (6 bases). V was clipped by 3 bases and J by 7 bases, with 13 bases between them. The CDR3 totals 14 residues. CDR1 LNHDA and CDR2 SQIVND come from the germline V gene (reference sequence). The CDR3 sequence is CASSMYTGRQPQHF. DNA of the CDR3: TGTGCCAGTAGTATGTATACAGGGAGGCAGCCCCAGCATTTT.